This TCR beta chain was identified during a study of Tregs in tolerant kidney transplant recipients (dated by TCRdb to between 2019 and 2020). Concerning the study at large: TCRbeta sequencing was used in the study to identify donor-specific regulatory T cells before combined kidney and bone marrow transplantation, and the identified cells were then tracked after transplant. In a few healthy controls, several methods of expanding Tregs specific for an allogeneic donor were compared by TCRbeta repertoire sequencing. Study-wide findings and limitations: Because the study included only a small number of patients, the results must be confirmed in larger populations and under other immunosuppression protocols. The most biologically relevant and donor-specific TCRbeta repertoire appeared to be identified by expanding Tregs with activated donor B cells. Although technical replication error seemed to be minimal, the question of biological reproducibility was not addressed directly.

Genomic DNA was extracted from sorted cells with the QIAGEN DNeasy Blood and Tissue Kit for TCRbeta CDR3 sequencing. High-throughput TCRbeta CDR3 sequencing was carried out commercially through immunoSEQ, with PCR amplification with bias correction and internal controls included. For the original study's pipeline: Unique productive TCRbeta sequences were defined by CDR3 nucleotide sequence where primers matched, otherwise by CDR3 amino acid sequence with Vbeta and Jbeta genes. As a correction for sorting error, sequences shared between sorted populations at a frequency ratio of 2:1 or less were discarded, and the remaining shared sequences were assigned to the higher population. A sequence counted as donor-reactive if, in CFSE-low cells, the sequence had a frequency of at least 0.01% and was expanded at least 5-fold compared with unstimulated cells. Jensen-Shannon divergence calculated on the top 100 TCRbeta sequences ranked by frequency was used to measure repertoire divergence. For samples with multiple sequencing runs, sorting error was corrected in each run separately before the runs were combined. The source is immuneACCESS, and TCRdb retained only in-frame sequences with V and J called. Part of the clones is not carried over; for the studies checked, unresolved V genes explain less than half of this, and the remainder is unexplained. V and J calls and clone size are as listed in that table; D and trimming were resolved from the DNA. This sample gives 240,000 or so clones in total; roughly four fifths of them show up just once. Less than 0.75% of the sample is held by the ten biggest clonotypes.

Thawed PBMCs were FACS-sorted into unstimulated Tregs (CD4+CD25+CD127-), CD4+ non-Tregs (CD4+CD25-), CD4 cells and CD8 cells. Blood from healthy controls was obtained either from healthy volunteers or as purchased buffy coats. Healthy control blood was processed by Ficoll density gradient to PBMCs and cryopreserved; patient PBMCs were collected before and after transplant. With regard to this clone: Its antigen remains unidentified. Per-nucleotide qualities are absent, and no much larger clonotype sits a single base away. The sample has other DNA sequences that encode this CDR3 too.

The germline V gene encodes CDR1 LNHDA and CDR2 SQIVND (reference sequence). The CDR3 contains 12 residues, cysteine and phenylalanine counted. Just the 36-base CDR3 DNA is kept, in frame starting at base 1. The junction shows trimming of 1 base on V and 7 bases on J, plus 5 bases between the germline ends. The V and J segments used are TRBV19 and TRBJ1-5; the D gene is unclear. The receptor was isolated from a human donor in good health. The sequenced sample consisted of CD4+ T cells from blood. The CDR3 region: CASSIGRQPQHF. The nucleotide sequence is given as TGTGCCAGTAGTATAGGACGGCAGCCCCAGCATTTT.